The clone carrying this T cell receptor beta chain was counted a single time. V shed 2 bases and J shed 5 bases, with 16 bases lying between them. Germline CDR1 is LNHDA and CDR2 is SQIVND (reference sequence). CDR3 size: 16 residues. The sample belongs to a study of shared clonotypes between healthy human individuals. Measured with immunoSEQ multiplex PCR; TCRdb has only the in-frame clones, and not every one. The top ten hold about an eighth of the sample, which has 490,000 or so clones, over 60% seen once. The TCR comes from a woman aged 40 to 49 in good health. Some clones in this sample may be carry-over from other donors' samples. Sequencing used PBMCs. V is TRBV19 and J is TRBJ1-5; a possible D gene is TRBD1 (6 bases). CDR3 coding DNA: TGTGCCAGTAGTATAATATTAGGGGGTGGGCATCAGCCCCAGCATTTT. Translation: CASSIILGGGHQPQHF. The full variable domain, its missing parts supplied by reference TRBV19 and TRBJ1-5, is DGGITQSPKYLFRKEGQNVTLSCEQNLNHDAMYWYRQDPGQGLRLIYYSQIVNDFQKGDIAEGYSVSREKKESFPLTVTSAQKNPTAFYLCASSIILGGGHQPQHFGDGTRLSIL.